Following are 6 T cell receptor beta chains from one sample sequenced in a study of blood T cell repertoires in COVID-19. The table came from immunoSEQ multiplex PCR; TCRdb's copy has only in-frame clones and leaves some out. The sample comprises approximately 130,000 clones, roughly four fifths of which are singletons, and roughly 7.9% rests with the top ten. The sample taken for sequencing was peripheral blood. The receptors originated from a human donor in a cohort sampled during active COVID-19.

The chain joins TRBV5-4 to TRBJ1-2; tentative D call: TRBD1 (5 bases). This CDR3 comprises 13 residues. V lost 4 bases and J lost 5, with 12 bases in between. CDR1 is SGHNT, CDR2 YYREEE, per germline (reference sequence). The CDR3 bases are TGTGCCAGCAGCACAGACAGTCCATATGGCTACACCTTC. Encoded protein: CASSTDSPYGYTF.

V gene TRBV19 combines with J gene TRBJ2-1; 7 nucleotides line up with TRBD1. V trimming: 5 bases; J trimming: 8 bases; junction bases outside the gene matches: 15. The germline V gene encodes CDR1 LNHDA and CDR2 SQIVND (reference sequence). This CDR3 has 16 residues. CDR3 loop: CASSSRQGFNFYEQFF. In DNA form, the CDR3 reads TGTGCCAGTAGTTCCCGACAGGGATTTAATTTCTATGAGCAGTTCTTC.

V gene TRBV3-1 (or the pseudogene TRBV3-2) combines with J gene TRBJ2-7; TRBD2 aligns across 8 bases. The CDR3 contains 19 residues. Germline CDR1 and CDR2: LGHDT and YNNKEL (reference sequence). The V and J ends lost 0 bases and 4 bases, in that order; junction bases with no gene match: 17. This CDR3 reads CASSQDLPGGRALRYEQYF. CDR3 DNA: TGTGCCAGCAGCCAAGATCTGCCGGGGGGGAGGGCCCTAAGGTACGAGCAGTACTTC.

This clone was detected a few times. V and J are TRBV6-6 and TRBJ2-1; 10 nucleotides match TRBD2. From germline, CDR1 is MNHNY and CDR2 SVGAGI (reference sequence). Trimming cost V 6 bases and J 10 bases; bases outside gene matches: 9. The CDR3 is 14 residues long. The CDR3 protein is CASSLGTSVQEQFF. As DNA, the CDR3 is TGTGCCAGCAGCCTCGGGACTAGCGTCCAGGAGCAGTTCTTC.

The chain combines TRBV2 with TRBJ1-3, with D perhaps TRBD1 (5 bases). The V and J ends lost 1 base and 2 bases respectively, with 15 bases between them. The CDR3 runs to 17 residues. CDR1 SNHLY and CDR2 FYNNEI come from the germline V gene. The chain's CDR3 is CASSEGPGTVTGNTIYF. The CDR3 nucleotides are TGTGCCAGCAGTGAAGGGCCGGGGACTGTCACTGGAAACACCATATATTTT.

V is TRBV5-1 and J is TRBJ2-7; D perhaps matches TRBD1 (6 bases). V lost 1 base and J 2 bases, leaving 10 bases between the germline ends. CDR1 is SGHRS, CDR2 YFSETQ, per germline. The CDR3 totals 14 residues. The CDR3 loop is CASSLNRVPYEQYF. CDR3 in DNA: TGCGCCAGCAGCTTGAACAGGGTTCCCTACGAGCAGTACTTC.